A selection of T cell receptor beta chains follows, all from one sample in a study of blood T cell repertoires in COVID-19. The repertoire was sequenced with immunoSEQ multiplex PCR; TCRdb's copy has only in-frame clones and lacks some. The data show under 450,000 clones, 88% seen once. Material for sequencing was peripheral blood. These receptors came from a woman between 45 and 65 years old with COVID-19, enrolled during active disease. CDR3s include the opening cysteine and the closing phenylalanine or tryptophan. A D gene is named only where the DNA matches it firmly. Size is omitted from some rows. Given values are once, few, many or a class for expanded clones.

V	size	D	J	DNA	CDR3
TRBV27	.	TRBD2	TRBJ2-7	TGTGCCAGCAGTTTATTTACGCGGGGGGACGAGCAGTACTTC	CASSLFTRGDEQYF
TRBV28	.	.	TRBJ1-1	TGTGCCAGCAGTCCCGGGGGGATTCGGACTGAAGCTTTCTTT	CASSPGGIRTEAFF
TRBV5-1	.	TRBD2	TRBJ2-3	TGCGCCAGCAGCCCCGGACTAGCGGGGGGGTTGGCAGATACGCAGTATTTT	CASSPGLAGGLADTQYF
TRBV27	.	.	TRBJ2-7	TGTGCCAGCAGGGTGGGCAGGGGTTACGAGCAGTACTTC	CASRVGRGYEQYF
TRBV4-2	few	.	TRBJ1-2	TGTGCCAGCAGCCAAGTGGTAGACTATGGCTACACCTTC	CASSQVVDYGYTF
TRBV30	.	.	TRBJ2-1	TGTGCCTGGAGTGGACTGACAGGGACTCTCTCCTACAATGAGCAGTTCTTC	CAWSGLTGTLSYNEQFF
TRBV5-4	.	TRBD2	TRBJ2-1	TGTGCCAGCAGCTTGGGGGCTAGCGGGTACAATGAGCAGTTCTTC	CASSLGASGYNEQFF
TRBV13	.	TRBD1	TRBJ2-1	TGTGCCAGCAGCCCATGGACAGGGGCAGTGAATGAGCAGTTCTTC	CASSPWTGAVNEQFF
TRBV15	.	TRBD2	TRBJ2-7	TGTGCCACTGGTTACCGGGGGGGCGAGCAGTACTTC	CATGYRGGEQYF
TRBV19	.	.	TRBJ1-2	TGTGCCAGTAGTTTAGGACACCTTAATAACTATGGCTACACCTTC	CASSLGHLNNYGYTF
TRBV5-1	.	.	TRBJ2-7	TGCGCCAGCAGCTTCGGAGAGAATTACGAGCAGTACTTC	CASSFGENYEQYF
TRBV11-3	.	TRBD1	TRBJ1-1	TGTGCCAGCAGTACAGGGGGGGCTAGAACTGAAGCTTTCTTT	CASSTGGARTEAFF
TRBV4-1	.	TRBD2	TRBJ2-2	TGCGCCAGCAGCCAAGATAGAGGGACTAGCGGGGAGCTGTTTTTT	CASSQDRGTSGELFF
TRBV7-6	.	TRBD1	TRBJ2-5	TGTGCCAGCTCGGACAGGGAAGAGACCCAGTACTTC	CASSDREETQYF
TRBV13	.	.	TRBJ1-4	TGTGCCAGCAGCTATTACAGGGATCCAACTAATGAAAAACTGTTTTTT	CASSYYRDPTNEKLFF
TRBV5-5	.	.	TRBJ1-2	TGTGCCAGCAGCCTGCCGGCACAGGGTGGCGGCTATGGCTACACCTTC	CASSLPAQGGGYGYTF
TRBV3-1/TRBV3-2	once	.	TRBJ2-7	TGTGCCAGCAGCCGCCTGGACTTCCCCTACGAGCAGTACTTC	CASSRLDFPYEQYF
TRBV30	.	TRBD1	TRBJ2-2	TGTGCCTGGAGGGACAGGGTGTCCGGGGAGCTGTTTTTT	CAWRDRVSGELFF
TRBV6-5	.	TRBD1	TRBJ2-4	TGTGCCAGCAGTCCGGACAGGGTTGCCAAAAACATTCAGTACTTC	CASSPDRVAKNIQYF
TRBV9	.	TRBD2	TRBJ2-2	TGTGCCAGCAGCGTCTCCGGGCGGGGGGCCCCGAGGAGGACCGGGGAGCTGTTTTTT	CASSVSGRGAPRRTGELFF
TRBV10-3	.	.	TRBJ2-7	TGTGCCATCGGATTAGAGGGTGGTGGCGAGCAGTACTTC	CAIGLEGGGEQYF
TRBV4-1	.	.	TRBJ1-3	TGCGCCAGCAGCCAACCCCCACAGAGTTCTGGAAACACCATATATTTT	CASSQPPQSSGNTIYF
TRBV7-2	.	TRBD1	TRBJ1-1	TGTGCCAGCAGCTTAAAGGGGACAGTGAACACTGAAGCTTTCTTT	CASSLKGTVNTEAFF
TRBV7-5	.	.	TRBJ1-1	TGTGCCAGCAGCCGGAGGAGGGGTCGAGCTTTCTTT	CASSRRRGRAFF
TRBV5-5	.	.	TRBJ2-3	TGTGCCAGCAGCTTTCAGTTCACAGATACGCAGTATTTT	CASSFQFTDTQYF
TRBV19	.	.	TRBJ1-1	TGTGCCAGTAGTTCGAGGAAGAACACTGAAGCTTTCTTT	CASSSRKNTEAFF
TRBV12-3/TRBV12-4	.	.	TRBJ1-2	TGTGCCAGCAGGACAGCGTTTAACTATGGCTACACCTTC	CASRTAFNYGYTF
TRBV9	.	.	TRBJ2-5	TGTGCCAGCAGCGTAGCTGGGGCAGGGCGGGAGACCCAGTACTTC	CASSVAGAGRETQYF
TRBV6-5	.	.	TRBJ1-2	TGTGCCAGCAGTTTGGGGGCCCTATATGGCTACACCTTC	CASSLGALYGYTF
TRBV20-1	.	.	TRBJ1-2	TGCAGCGCGAAGGAGTATGGCTACACCTTC	CSAKEYGYTF
TRBV24-1	many	TRBD1	TRBJ1-1	TGTGCCACCAGTGACGCACAGGGGGAAACAAGTGGGGCTTTCTTT	CATSDAQGETSGAFF
TRBV6-2/TRBV6-3	.	TRBD2	TRBJ2-4	TGTGCCAGCAGTTACGGGGGGGTTTTAGCCAAAAACATTCAGTACTTC	CASSYGGVLAKNIQYF
TRBV19	.	.	TRBJ1-4	TGTGCCAGTAGTATCCCAGGGTCCGGGGAAAAACTGTTTTTT	CASSIPGSGEKLFF
TRBV5-4	.	.	TRBJ2-3	TGTGCCAGCAGCTCAGGGGGGACTAGCACAGATACGCAGTATTTT	CASSSGGTSTDTQYF
TRBV18	.	.	TRBJ2-7	TGTGCCAGCTCACCAGGGGGGTTTAGTTACGAGCAGTACTTC	CASSPGGFSYEQYF
TRBV5-5	.	.	TRBJ1-2	TGTGCCAGCAGCCTTATGACAGGAGATTATGGCTACACCTTC	CASSLMTGDYGYTF
TRBV27	.	TRBD1	TRBJ2-2	TGTGCCAGCAGTTCGGGACAGGGGGTGACCGGGGAGCTGTTTTTT	CASSSGQGVTGELFF
TRBV11-2	once	TRBD2	TRBJ2-4	TGTGCCAGCAGCTTACGTCCTAGCGGGGACCCCGGAAACATTCAGTACTTC	CASSLRPSGDPGNIQYF
TRBV9	.	TRBD1	TRBJ2-7	TGTGCCAGCAGCGTAGGCTCGGGACAGGATGCCTACGAGCAGTACTTC	CASSVGSGQDAYEQYF